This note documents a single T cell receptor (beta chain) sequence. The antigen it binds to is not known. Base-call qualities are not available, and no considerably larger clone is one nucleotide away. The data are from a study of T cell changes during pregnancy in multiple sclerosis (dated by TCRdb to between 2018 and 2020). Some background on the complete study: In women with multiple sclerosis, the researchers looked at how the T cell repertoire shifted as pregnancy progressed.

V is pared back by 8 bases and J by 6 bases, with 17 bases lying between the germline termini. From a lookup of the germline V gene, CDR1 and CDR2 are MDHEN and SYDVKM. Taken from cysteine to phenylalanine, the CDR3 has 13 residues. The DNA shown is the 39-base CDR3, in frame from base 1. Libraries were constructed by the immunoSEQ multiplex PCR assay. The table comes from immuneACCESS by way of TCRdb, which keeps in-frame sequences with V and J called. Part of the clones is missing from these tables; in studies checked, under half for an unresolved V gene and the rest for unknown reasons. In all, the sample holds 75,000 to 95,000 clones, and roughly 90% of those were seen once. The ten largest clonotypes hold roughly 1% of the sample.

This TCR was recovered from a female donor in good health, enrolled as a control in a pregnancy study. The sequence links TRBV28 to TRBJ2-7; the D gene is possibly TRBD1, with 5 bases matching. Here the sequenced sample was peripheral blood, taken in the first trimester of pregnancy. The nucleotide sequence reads TGTGCCAGCCGAACATCAGGGTCGTTCGAGCAGTACTTC. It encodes CASRTSGSFEQYF.